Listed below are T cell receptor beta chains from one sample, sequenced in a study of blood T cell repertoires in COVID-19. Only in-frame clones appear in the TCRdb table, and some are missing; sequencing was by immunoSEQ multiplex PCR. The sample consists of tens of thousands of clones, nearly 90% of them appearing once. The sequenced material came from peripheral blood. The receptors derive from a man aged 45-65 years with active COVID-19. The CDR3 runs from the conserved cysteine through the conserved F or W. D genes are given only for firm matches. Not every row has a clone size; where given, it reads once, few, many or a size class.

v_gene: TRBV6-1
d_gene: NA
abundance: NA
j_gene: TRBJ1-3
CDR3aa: CASSESGTPNTIYF
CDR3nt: TGTGCCAGCAGTGAATCCGGGACACCCAACACCATATATTTT

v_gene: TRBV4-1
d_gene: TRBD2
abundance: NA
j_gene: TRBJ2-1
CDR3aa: CASSLDSGGVWEQFF
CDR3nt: TGCGCCAGCAGCCTTGATAGCGGGGGGGTTTGGGAGCAGTTCTTC

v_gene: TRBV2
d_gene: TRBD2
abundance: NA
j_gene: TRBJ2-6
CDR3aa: CASRRGVSGANVLTF
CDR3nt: TGTGCCAGCAGGCGGGGGGTCTCTGGGGCCAACGTCCTGACTTTC

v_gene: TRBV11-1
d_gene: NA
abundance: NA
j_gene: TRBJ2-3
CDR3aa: CASSTRTTLDTQYF
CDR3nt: TGTGCCAGCAGCACCCGGACTACCCTCGATACGCAGTATTTT

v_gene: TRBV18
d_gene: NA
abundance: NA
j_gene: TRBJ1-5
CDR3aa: CASSPSGGKQPQHF
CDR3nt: TGTGCCAGCTCACCATCGGGGGGCAAGCAGCCCCAGCATTTT

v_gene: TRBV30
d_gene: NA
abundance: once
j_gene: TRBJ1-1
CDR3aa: CAWSKDSYTEAFF
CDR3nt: TGTGCCTGGAGTAAGGACAGCTACACTGAAGCTTTCTTT

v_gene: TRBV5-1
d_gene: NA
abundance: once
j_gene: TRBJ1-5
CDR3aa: CASRLGTGGNQPQHF
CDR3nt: TGCGCCAGCAGGTTGGGGACCGGGGGCAATCAGCCCCAGCATTTT

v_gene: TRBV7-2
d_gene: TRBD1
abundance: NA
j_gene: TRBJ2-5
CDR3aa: CASSTRGQGKTQYF
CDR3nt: TGTGCCAGCAGCACCCGCGGACAGGGAAAGACCCAGTACTTC

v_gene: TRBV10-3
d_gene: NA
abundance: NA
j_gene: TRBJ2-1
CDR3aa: CAISDSGTHSPNEQFF
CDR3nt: TGTGCCATCAGTGACTCCGGGACTCATTCTCCCAATGAGCAGTTCTTC

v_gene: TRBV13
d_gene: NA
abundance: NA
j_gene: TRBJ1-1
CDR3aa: CASSLPGVREAFF
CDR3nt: TGTGCCAGCAGCTTACCCGGAGTCCGGGAAGCTTTCTTT

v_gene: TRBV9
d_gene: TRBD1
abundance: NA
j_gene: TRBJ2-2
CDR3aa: CASSVGPDRGNTGELFF
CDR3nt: TGTGCCAGCAGCGTAGGTCCGGACAGGGGCAACACCGGGGAGCTGTTTTTT

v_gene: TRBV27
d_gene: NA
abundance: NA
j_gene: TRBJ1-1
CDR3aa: CASSLRPLSGTEAFF
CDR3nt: TGTGCCAGCAGTTTAAGACCACTGTCGGGCACTGAAGCTTTCTTT

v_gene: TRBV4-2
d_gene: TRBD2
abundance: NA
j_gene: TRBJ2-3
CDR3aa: CASRDPGGGATNTQYF
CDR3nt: TGTGCCAGCAGGGACCCGGGAGGGGGGGCAACAAATACGCAGTATTTT

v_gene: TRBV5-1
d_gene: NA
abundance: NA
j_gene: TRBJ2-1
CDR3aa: CASSLDWNEQFF
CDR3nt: TGCGCCAGCAGCTTGGACTGGAATGAGCAGTTCTTC

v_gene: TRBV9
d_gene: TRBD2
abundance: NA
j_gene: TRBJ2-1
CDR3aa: CASSVLAGGGVF
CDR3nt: TGTGCCAGCAGCGTATTAGCGGGGGGCGGGGTCTTC

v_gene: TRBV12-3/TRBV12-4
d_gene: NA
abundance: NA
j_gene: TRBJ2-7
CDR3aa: CASSLAQYEQYF
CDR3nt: TGTGCCAGCAGTTTAGCCCAATACGAGCAGTACTTC

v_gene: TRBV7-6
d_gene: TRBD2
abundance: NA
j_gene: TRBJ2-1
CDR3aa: CASSLESGGVSEQFF
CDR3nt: TGTGCCAGCAGCTTAGAATCGGGGGGGGTGAGTGAGCAGTTCTTC

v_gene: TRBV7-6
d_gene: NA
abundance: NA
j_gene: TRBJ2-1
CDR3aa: CASSRMSGSYNEQFF
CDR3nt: TGTGCCAGCAGCCGGATGTCGGGCTCCTACAATGAGCAGTTCTTC

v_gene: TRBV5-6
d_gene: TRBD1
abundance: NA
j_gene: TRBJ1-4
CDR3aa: CASSPWTGPNEKLFF
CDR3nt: TGTGCCAGCAGCCCCTGGACAGGGCCTAATGAAAAACTGTTTTTT

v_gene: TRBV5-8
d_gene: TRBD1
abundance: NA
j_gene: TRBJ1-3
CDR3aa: CASSSTAGGFHGNTIYF
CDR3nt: TGTGCCAGCAGCTCTACTGCAGGGGGCTTTCATGGAAACACCATATATTTT

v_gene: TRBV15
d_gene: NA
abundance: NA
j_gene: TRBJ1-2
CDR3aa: CATSRQGNPNYGYTF
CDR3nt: TGTGCCACCAGCAGACAGGGAAACCCTAACTATGGCTACACCTTC

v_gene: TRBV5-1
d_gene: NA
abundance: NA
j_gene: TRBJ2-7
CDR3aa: CASSKDPGSYEQYF
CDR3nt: TGCGCCAGCAGCAAAGACCCAGGCTCCTACGAGCAGTACTTC

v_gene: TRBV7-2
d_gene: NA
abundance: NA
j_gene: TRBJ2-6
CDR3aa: CASSFASGANVLTF
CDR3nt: TGTGCCAGCAGCTTCGCGTCTGGGGCCAACGTCCTGACTTTC

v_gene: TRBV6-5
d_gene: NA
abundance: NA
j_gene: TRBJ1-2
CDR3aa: CASSSQGFGYTF
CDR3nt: TGTGCCAGCAGTTCCCAGGGTTTTGGCTACACCTTC

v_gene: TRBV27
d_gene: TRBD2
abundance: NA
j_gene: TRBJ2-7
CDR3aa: CASSLPASGGIYEQYF
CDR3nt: TGTGCCAGCAGTTTACCGGCTAGCGGGGGAATCTACGAGCAGTACTTC

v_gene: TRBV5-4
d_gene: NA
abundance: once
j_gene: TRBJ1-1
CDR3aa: CAIQSKFTDTEAFF
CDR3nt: TGTGCTATCCAAAGCAAATTCACTGACACTGAAGCTTTCTTT

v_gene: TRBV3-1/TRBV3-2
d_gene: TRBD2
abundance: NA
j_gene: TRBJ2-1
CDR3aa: CASSQDGSGGHNEQFF
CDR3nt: TGTGCCAGCAGCCAAGATGGGAGCGGGGGCCACAATGAGCAGTTCTTC

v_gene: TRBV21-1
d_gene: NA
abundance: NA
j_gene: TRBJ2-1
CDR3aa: CASSKRSTSGESSYNEQFF
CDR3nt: TGTGCCAGCAGCAAAAGGTCAACTAGCGGGGAGAGCTCCTACAATGAGCAGTTCTTC

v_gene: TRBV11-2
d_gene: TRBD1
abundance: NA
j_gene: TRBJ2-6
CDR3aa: CATHLGTGGSGASVLTF
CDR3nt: TGTGCCACCCATCTCGGGACAGGGGGAAGTGGGGCCAGCGTCCTGACTTTC

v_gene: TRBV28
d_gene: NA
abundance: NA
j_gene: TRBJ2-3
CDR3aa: CASSLGGSTDTQYF
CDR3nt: TGTGCCAGCAGTTTAGGTGGCAGCACAGATACGCAGTATTTT

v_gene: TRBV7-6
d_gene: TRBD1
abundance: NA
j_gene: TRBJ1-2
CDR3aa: CASSAPGQWDGYTF
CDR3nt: TGTGCCAGCAGCGCCCCGGGACAGTGGGATGGCTACACCTTC

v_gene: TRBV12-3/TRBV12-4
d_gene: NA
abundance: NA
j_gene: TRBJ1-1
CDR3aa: CASSFYVDTEAFF
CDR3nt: TGTGCCAGCAGTTTTTATGTCGACACTGAAGCTTTCTTT

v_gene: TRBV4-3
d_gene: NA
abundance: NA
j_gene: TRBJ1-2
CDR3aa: CASSQDSGDAGGYTF
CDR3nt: TGCGCCAGCAGCCAAGATTCGGGGGATGCTGGTGGCTACACCTTC

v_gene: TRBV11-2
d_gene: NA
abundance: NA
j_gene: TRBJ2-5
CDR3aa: CASSFLAQETQYF
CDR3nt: TGTGCCAGCAGCTTCCTGGCCCAGGAGACCCAGTACTTC

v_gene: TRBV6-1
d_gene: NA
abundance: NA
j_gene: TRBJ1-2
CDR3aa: CASSERSGRGGYTF
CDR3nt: TGTGCCAGCAGTGAGCGTTCCGGGAGGGGTGGCTACACCTTC

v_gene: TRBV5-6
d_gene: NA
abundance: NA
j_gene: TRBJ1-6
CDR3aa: CASSLPSGSNSPLHF
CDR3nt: TGTGCCAGCAGCTTGCCTTCCGGGAGCAATTCACCCCTCCACTTT

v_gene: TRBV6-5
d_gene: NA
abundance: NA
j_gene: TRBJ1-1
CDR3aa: CASTQGQNTEAFF
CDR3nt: TGTGCCAGCACGCAGGGGCAGAACACTGAAGCTTTCTTT

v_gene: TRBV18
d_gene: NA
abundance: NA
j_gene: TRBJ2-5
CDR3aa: CASSPNDPGNGETQYF
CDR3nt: TGTGCCAGCTCACCGAACGACCCGGGAAATGGAGAGACCCAGTACTTC

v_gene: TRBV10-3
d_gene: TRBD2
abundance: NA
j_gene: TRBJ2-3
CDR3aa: CAISEGTSAVTDTQYF
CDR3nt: TGTGCCATCAGTGAGGGGACTAGCGCTGTCACAGATACGCAGTATTTT

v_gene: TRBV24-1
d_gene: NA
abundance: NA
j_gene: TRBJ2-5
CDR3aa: CATSIGEAQYF
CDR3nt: TGTGCCACCAGCATTGGAGAGGCCCAGTACTTC